The source of this T cell receptor beta chain is a study of technical replicates of blood from a few donors. V dropped 3 bases and J dropped 7; count of bases not matched to a gene: 10. CDR1 is MNHNS and CDR2 is SASEGT in the germline V gene. CDR3 length: 16 residues. In its sample, this clone was seen once. Profiling relied on immunoSEQ multiplex PCR, and the TCRdb table lists in-frame clones only, not all of them. This sample has roughly 71,000 clones, with approximately 93% found just once. V and J are TRBV6-1 and TRBJ2-2; 8 bases fit TRBD2. The material sequenced was T cells isolated from PBMCs. This TCR was sampled from a human donor in good health. This CDR3 reads CASSDLAGGPVGELFF. The CDR3 bases are TGTGCCAGCAGTGATCTGGCGGGAGGCCCCGTCGGGGAGCTGTTTTTT.